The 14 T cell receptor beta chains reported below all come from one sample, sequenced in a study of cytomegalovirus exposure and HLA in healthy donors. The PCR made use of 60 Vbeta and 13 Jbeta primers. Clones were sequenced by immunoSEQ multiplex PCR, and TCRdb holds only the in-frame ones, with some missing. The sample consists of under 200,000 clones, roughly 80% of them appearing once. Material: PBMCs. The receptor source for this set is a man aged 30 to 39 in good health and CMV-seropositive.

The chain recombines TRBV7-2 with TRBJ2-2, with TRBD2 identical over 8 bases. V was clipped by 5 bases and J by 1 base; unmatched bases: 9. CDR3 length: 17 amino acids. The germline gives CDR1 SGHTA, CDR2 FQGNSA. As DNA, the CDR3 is TGTGCCAGCAGCCCCGGAGGCGGGGGGATGAACACCGGGGAGCTGTTTTTT. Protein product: CASSPGGGGMNTGELFF.

The DNA for the CDR3 is TGCAGCGTAACAGAGGGGGCGCGGGATCAGCCCCAGCATTTT. Translating it yields CSVTEGARDQPQHF. This chain joins TRBV29-1 and TRBJ1-5; 7 positions agree with TRBD1. Germline loops: CDR1 SQVTM, CDR2 ANQGSEA. The CDR3 runs 14 residues. V dropped 6 bases and J dropped 5; count of bases not matched to a gene: 10.

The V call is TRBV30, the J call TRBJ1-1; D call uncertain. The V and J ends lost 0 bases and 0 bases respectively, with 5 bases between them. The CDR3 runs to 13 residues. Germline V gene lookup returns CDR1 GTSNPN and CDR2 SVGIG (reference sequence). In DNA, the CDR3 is TGTGCCTGGAGTGTCGGGGTGAACACTGAAGCTTTCTTT. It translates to CAWSVGVNTEAFF.

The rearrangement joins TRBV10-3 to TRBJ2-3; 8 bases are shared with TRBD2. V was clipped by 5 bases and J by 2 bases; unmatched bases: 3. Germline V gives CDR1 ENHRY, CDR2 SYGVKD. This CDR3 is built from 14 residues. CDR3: CAISQRGTTDTQYF. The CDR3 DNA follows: TGTGCCATCAGTCAGCGGGGGACCACAGATACGCAGTATTTT.

In DNA, the CDR3 is TGTGCCAGCAGTTCCGCGGGCGGGGGGGCGCGAGAGACCCAGTACTTC. Translation: CASSSAGGGARETQYF. The V call is TRBV28, the J call TRBJ2-5, with 9 nucleotides matching TRBD2. From germline, CDR1 is MDHEN and CDR2 SYDVKM. Losses at the gene ends were 4 bases for V and 4 bases for J; bases not matched to a gene: 10. The CDR3 spans 16 residues. The whole variable domain, remainder taken from reference TRBV28 and TRBJ2-5, is DVKVTQSSRYLVKRTGEKVFLECVQDMDHENMFWYRQDPGLGLRLIYFSYDVKMKEKGDIPEGYSVSREKKERFSLILESASTNQTSMYLCASSSAGGGARETQYFGPGTRLLVL.

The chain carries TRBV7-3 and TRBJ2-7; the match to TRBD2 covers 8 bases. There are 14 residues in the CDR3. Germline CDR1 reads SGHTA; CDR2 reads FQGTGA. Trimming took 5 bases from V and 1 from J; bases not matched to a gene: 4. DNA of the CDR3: TGTGCCAGCAGCACGGCGGGGGGATCCTACGAGCAGTACTTC. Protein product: CASSTAGGSYEQYF.

CDR3 in amino acids: CASRAGFSYEQYF. CDR3 sequence (DNA): TGTGCCAGCAGGGCGGGCTTTTCCTACGAGCAGTACTTC. This chain joins TRBV6-1 and TRBJ2-5, with D perhaps TRBD2 (5 bases). The assigned J gene may be wrong: the sequence end matches TRBJ2-7 better. This CDR3 comprises 13 residues. The germline V gene has CDR1 MNHNS and CDR2 SASEGT.

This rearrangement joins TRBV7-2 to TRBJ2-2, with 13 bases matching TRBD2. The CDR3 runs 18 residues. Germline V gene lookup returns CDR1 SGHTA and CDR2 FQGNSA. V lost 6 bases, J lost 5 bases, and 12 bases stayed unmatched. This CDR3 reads CASSPIPGLAGQTGELFF. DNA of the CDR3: TGTGCCAGCAGTCCCATCCCGGGACTAGCGGGACAAACCGGGGAGCTGTTTTTT.

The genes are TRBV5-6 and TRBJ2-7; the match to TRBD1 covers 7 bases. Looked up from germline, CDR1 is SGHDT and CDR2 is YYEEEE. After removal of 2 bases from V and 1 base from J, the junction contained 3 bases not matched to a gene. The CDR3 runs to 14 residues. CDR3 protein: CASSFDRVSYEQYF. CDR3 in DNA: TGTGCCAGCAGCTTTGACAGGGTTTCCTACGAGCAGTACTTC.

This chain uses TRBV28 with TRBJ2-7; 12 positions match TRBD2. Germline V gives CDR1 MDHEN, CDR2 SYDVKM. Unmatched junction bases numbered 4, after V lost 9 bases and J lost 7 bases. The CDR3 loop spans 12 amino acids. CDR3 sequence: CASGLAGREQYF. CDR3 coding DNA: TGTGCCAGTGGACTAGCGGGGAGAGAGCAGTACTTC.

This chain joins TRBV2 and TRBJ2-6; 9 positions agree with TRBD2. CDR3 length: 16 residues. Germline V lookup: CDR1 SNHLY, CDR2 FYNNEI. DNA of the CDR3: TGTGCTTGGCCCCTAGCGGGGAGCTCTGGGGCCAACGTCCTGACTTTC. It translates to CAWPLAGSSGANVLTF.

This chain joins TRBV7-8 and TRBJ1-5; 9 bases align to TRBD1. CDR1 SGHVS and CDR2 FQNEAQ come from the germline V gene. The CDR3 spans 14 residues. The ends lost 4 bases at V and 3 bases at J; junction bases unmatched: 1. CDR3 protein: CASSWTGANQPQHF. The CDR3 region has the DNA TGTGCCAGCAGCTGGACAGGGGCCAATCAGCCCCAGCATTTT.

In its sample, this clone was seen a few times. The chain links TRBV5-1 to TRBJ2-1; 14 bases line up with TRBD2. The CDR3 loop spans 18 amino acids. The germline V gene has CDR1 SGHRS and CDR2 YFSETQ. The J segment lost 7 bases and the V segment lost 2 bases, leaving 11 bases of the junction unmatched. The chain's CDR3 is CASSFLSSGLAGVNEQFF. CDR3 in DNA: TGCGCCAGCAGCTTCTTATCCTCGGGACTAGCGGGGGTAAATGAGCAGTTCTTC.

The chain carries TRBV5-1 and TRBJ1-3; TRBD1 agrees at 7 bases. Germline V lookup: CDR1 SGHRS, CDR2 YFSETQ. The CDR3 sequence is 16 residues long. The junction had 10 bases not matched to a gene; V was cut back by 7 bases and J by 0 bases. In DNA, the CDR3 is TGCGCCAGCCGATCTGGACAGGCCGTCTCTGGAAACACCATATATTTT. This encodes CASRSGQAVSGNTIYF.